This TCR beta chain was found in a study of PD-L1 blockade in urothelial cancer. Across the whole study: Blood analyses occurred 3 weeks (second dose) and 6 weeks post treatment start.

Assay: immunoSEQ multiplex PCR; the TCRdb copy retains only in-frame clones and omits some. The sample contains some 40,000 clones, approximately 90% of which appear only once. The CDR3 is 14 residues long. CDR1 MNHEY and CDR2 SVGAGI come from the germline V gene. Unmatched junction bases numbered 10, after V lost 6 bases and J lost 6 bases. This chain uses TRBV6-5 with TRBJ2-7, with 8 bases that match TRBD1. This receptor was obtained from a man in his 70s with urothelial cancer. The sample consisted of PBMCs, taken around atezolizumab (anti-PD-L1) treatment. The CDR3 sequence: CASRPTGGSREQYF. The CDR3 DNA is TGTGCCAGCAGACCCACAGGGGGTTCCCGCGAGCAGTACTTC.